This record concerns one T cell receptor beta chain sequence. The entry originates in a study of T cell changes during pregnancy in multiple sclerosis. TCRdb keeps only in-frame clones here, not all; method: immunoSEQ multiplex PCR. The data show roughly 110,000 clones, around nine tenths seen once. CDR1 and CDR2 (germline): LNHDA, SQIVND (reference sequence). This CDR3 is built from 14 residues. Trimming pared 5 bases from V and 1 base from J, leaving 8 bases between. The material was peripheral blood, obtained in the third trimester of pregnancy. The origin of this receptor is a female donor with multiple sclerosis, enrolled in a pregnancy study. The genes are TRBV19 and TRBJ2-2; TRBD1 might be the D (6 bases). The CDR3 nucleotides are TGTGCCAGTAGTTTGGACAGGAACACCGGGGAGCTGTTTTTT. It encodes CASSLDRNTGELFF.